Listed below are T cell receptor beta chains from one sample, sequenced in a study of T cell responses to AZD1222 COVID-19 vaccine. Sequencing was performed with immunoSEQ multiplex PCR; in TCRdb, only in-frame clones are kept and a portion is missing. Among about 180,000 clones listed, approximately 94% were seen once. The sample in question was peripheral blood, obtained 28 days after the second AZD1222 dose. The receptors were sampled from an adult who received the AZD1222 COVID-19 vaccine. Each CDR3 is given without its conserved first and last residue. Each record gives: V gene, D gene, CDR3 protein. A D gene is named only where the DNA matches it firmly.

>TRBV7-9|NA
ASSLGGGQPQH
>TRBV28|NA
ASSYPWETQY
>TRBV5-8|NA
ASRRWSMNTEAF
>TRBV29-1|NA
SLRTSYEQY
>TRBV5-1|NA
ASSLADRRGTEAF
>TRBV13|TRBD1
ASSSGQPVPTFEKLF
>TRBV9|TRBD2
ASSASGTGTDNEQF
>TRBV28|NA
ASMHPGANVLT
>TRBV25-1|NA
ASSGTAPGDGYT
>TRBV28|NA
ASGKWGQETQY
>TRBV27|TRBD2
ASSSLASGRIGETQY